The 25 T cell receptor beta chains below all came from one sample that was sequenced in a study of T cells after somatic rescue of genetic block. Data came from immunoSEQ multiplex PCR; TCRdb stores just in-frame clones and leaves some out. The sample records about 63,000 clones, about 91% being singletons. Material for sequencing was peripheral blood mononuclear cells (PBMCs). The receptors here all came from a man aged 40-50 years.

V is TRBV4-1 and J is TRBJ2-7; 10 nucleotides line up with TRBD2. V dropped 0 bases and J dropped 3; count of bases not matched to a gene: 5. The CDR3 extends over 16 amino acids. Germline V gene lookup returns CDR1 MGHRA and CDR2 YSYEKL. The CDR3 region has the DNA TGCGCCAGCAGCCAAGAGAAGCGGGAGGGAATCTACGAGCAGTACTTC. This translates into CASSQEKREGIYEQYF.

This chain joins TRBV5-1 and TRBJ2-5; D possibly corresponds to TRBD2 (6 bases). The CDR3 has 14 residues. In germline, CDR1 is SGHRS, CDR2 YFSETQ. V was clipped by 4 bases and J by 4 bases, with 14 bases between them. The CDR3, as DNA: TGCGCCAGCAGCCCGGCGCGGAGGGGAGAGACCCAGTACTTC. Protein product: CASSPARRGETQYF.

DNA of the CDR3: TGTGCCAGCAGCCCCCAATCTAGCGCCTCCTACGAGCAGTACTTC. Its translation: CASSPQSSASYEQYF. V usage is TRBV28 and J usage is TRBJ2-7; tentative D call: TRBD2 (6 bases). V was cut by 6 bases and J by 0 bases, with 15 bases left in between. The CDR3 contains 15 residues. The germline CDR1 and CDR2 sequences are MDHEN and SYDVKM. Variable domain in full (rest from reference TRBV28 and TRBJ2-7): DVKVTQSSRYLVKRTGEKVFLECVQDMDHENMFWYRQDPGLGLRLIYFSYDVKMKEKGDIPEGYSVSREKKERFSLILESASTNQTSMYLCASSPQSSASYEQYFGPGTRLTVT.

The rearrangement joins TRBV2 to TRBJ2-7; D remains ambiguous. The CDR3 covers 16 residues. Germline V gene data show CDR1 as SNHLY and CDR2 as FYNNEI. V lost 6 bases to trimming and J lost 0 bases, with 18 bases between them. The CDR3 sequence is CASRESAGLSSYEQYF. The CDR3 bases are TGTGCCAGCAGGGAATCGGCAGGCCTAAGCTCCTACGAGCAGTACTTC.

V gene TRBV28 combines with J gene TRBJ1-5, with 7 bases aligning to TRBD1. CDR1 and CDR2 from the germline V gene are MDHEN and SYDVKM. The V and J ends lost 5 bases and 6 bases, in that order; junction bases with no gene match: 7. This CDR3 is built from 14 residues. The CDR3 region is CASSPDRESQPQHF. As DNA, the CDR3 is TGTGCCAGCAGTCCTGACAGGGAGAGTCAGCCCCAGCATTTT.

V is TRBV5-1 and J is TRBJ2-5, with TRBD1 matching over 8 bases. The CDR3 runs 13 residues. V trimming: 5 bases; J trimming: 4 bases; junction bases outside the gene matches: 4. Germline CDR1 SGHRS, CDR2 YFSETQ. The CDR3: CASRPTGVETQYF. The DNA of the CDR3 is TGCGCCAGCAGGCCGACAGGGGTAGAGACCCAGTACTTC.

The J gene is TRBJ2-7, the V gene TRBV10-3; D gene uncertain. The CDR3 spans 11 residues. Trimming took off 3 bases at V and 6 bases at J, with 6 bases between the two ends. Looked up from germline, CDR1 is ENHRY and CDR2 is SYGVKD. CDR3 coding DNA: TGTGCCATCAGTGAAAATCGCGAGCAGTACTTC. Amino acid sequence: CAISENREQYF.

The rearrangement links TRBV2 to TRBJ1-5, with a weak D call TRBD1 (5 bases). CDR3 length equals 16 residues. The V end was cut by 6 bases, the J end by 2 bases, with 17 bases between. CDR1 SNHLY and CDR2 FYNNEI come from the germline V gene. In nucleotides, the CDR3 is TGTGCCAGCAGGATTGGGGGGAGCAGGGGCAATCAGCCCCAGCATTTT. Its protein is CASRIGGSRGNQPQHF.

CDR3 sequence: CASSLGEKETQYF. The CDR3 DNA is TGCGCCAGCAGCTTGGGTGAGAAAGAGACCCAGTACTTC. The chain uses TRBV5-1 and TRBJ2-5; D is unclear. The CDR3 spans 13 residues. Germline assignment: CDR1 SGHRS and CDR2 YFSETQ. V was cut by 0 bases and J by 3 bases, with 6 bases left in between.

V gene TRBV5-8 combines with J gene TRBJ1-2; D call uncertain. The CDR3 has 13 amino acids. The V end lost 4 bases, the J end lost 7 bases, and 14 bases lay between the germline ends. Germline V lookup: CDR1 SGHTS, CDR2 YDEGEE. The CDR3, as DNA: TGTGCCAGCAGCGTGCCTCCTAGGGCTGGCTACACCTTC. Encoded protein: CASSVPPRAGYTF.

The gene calls are TRBV27 and TRBJ2-2, with D possibly being TRBD2 (5 bases). The germline V gene has CDR1 MNHEY and CDR2 SMNVEV (reference sequence). CDR3 length: 16 residues. Trimming cost V 5 bases and J 2 bases, with 15 bases left between them. CDR3 amino acids: CASSLTDYRNTGELFF. The CDR3, as DNA: TGTGCCAGCAGTCTAACCGACTACCGTAACACCGGGGAGCTGTTTTTT.

The CDR3 here is CASSRSSRETQYF. The CDR3 bases are TGTGCCAGCAGCCGTAGCTCTCGGGAGACCCAGTACTTC. This chain connects TRBV7-9 to TRBJ2-5; D gene unclear. Trimming left V 5 bases short and J 5 bases short, with 12 bases between. CDR1 and CDR2 from the germline V gene are SEHNR and FQNEAQ (reference sequence). The CDR3 has 13 residues.

J is TRBJ1-1 and V is TRBV6-1; D is possibly TRBD1 (6 bases). The CDR3 extends over 12 amino acids. V was pared by 2 bases and J by 7 bases, with 8 bases between. CDR1 and CDR2 from the germline V gene are MNHNS and SASEGT. CDR3 DNA: TGTGCCAGCAGTGAATACAGGGTTGAAGCTTTCTTT. It is translated as CASSEYRVEAFF.

The genes are TRBV9 and TRBJ1-1; 8 positions match TRBD1. V lost 0 bases to trimming and J lost 4 bases; unmatched junction nucleotides: 5. This CDR3 spans 15 amino acids. Germline V gene data show CDR1 as SGDLS and CDR2 as YYNGEE. The CDR3 sequence is CASSVASGGGTEAFF. In nucleotides, the CDR3 is TGTGCCAGCAGCGTAGCCTCAGGGGGCGGCACTGAAGCTTTCTTT.

The CDR3 sequence is CASSVSANTGELFF. Here the CDR3 DNA reads TGTGCCAGCAGCGTATCGGCGAACACCGGGGAGCTGTTTTTT. The rearrangement uses TRBV9 and TRBJ2-2; no clear D. CDR1 and CDR2 from the germline V gene are SGDLS and YYNGEE. Trimming removed 1 base from V and 0 bases from J, with 4 bases in between. The CDR3 covers 14 residues.

J is TRBJ1-1 and V is TRBV19; no clear D. Germline assignment: CDR1 LNHDA and CDR2 SQIVND (reference sequence). V lost 4 bases and J 4 bases, leaving 13 bases between the germline ends. This CDR3 has 14 residues. The CDR3 loop is CASSTREKLTEAFF. Written as DNA, the CDR3 is TGTGCCAGTAGTACTAGGGAAAAGCTCACTGAAGCTTTCTTT.

CDR3 in amino acids: CASSHGQAVWETQYF. CDR3 coding DNA: TGTGCCAGCAGTCACGGACAGGCTGTCTGGGAGACCCAGTACTTC. This rearrangement joins TRBV14 to TRBJ2-5; 7 nucleotides agree with TRBD1. V lost 6 bases and J lost 5; bases outside the gene matches: 12. CDR3 length: 15 residues. CDR1 is SGHDN and CDR2 is FVKESK in the germline V gene.

The chain is built from TRBV25-1 and TRBJ2-5, with 11 positions matching TRBD1. V shed 8 bases, J shed 5 bases, and the junction held 10 bases outside the gene matches. The CDR3 sequence is 15 residues long. Germline CDR1 and CDR2: MGHDK and SYGVNS. This CDR3 reads CASRAGTGGRETQYF. The CDR3 DNA reads TGTGCCAGCCGCGCGGGGACAGGGGGTCGGGAGACCCAGTACTTC.

The V call is TRBV19, the J call TRBJ2-1; no firm D call. V lost 1 base and J 7 bases, leaving 11 bases between the germline ends. The CDR3 sequence is 14 residues long. Germline lookup yields CDR1 LNHDA and CDR2 SQIVND (reference sequence). This CDR3 is CASSIVGRVNEQFF. In nucleotides, the CDR3 is TGTGCCAGTAGTATAGTGGGTAGGGTAAATGAGCAGTTCTTC.

The chain is built from TRBV25-1 and TRBJ2-1; D possibly corresponds to TRBD1 (7 bases). V was shortened by 6 bases and J by 7 bases, with 13 bases between the two germline ends. The CDR3 runs to 13 residues. Germline V CDR1 and CDR2: MGHDK, SYGVNS. The CDR3 nucleotides read TGTGCCAGCAGCCCAGGGGGGCGAAATGAGCAGTTCTTC. This encodes CASSPGGRNEQFF. Full variable domain (remainder filled in from reference TRBV25-1 and TRBJ2-1): EADIYQTPRYLVIGTGKKITLECSQTMGHDKMYWYQQDPGMELHLIHYSYGVNSTEKGDLSSESTVSRIRTEHFPLTLESARPSHTSQYLCASSPGGRNEQFFGPGTRLTVL.

The chain is built from TRBV7-9 and TRBJ2-5; TRBD2 matches at 13 bases. V lost 4 bases to trimming and J lost 1 base; unmatched junction nucleotides: 3. The CDR3 runs 16 residues. From germline, CDR1 is SEHNR and CDR2 FQNEAQ (reference sequence). DNA of the CDR3: TGTGCCAGCAGCTGGGGACTAGCGGGGACCCAAGAGACCCAGTACTTC. Translating gives CASSWGLAGTQETQYF.

The chain employs TRBV6-6 and TRBJ2-7; possibly TRBD1 or TRBD2 for D (5 bases each). Trimming removed 6 bases at V and 6 bases at J, with 15 bases between. Germline V gives CDR1 MNHNY, CDR2 SVGAGI (reference sequence). This CDR3 comprises 13 residues. CDR3 in amino acids: CASSLGRNSEQYF. Written as DNA, the CDR3 is TGTGCCAGCAGCCTGGGACGTAACTCCGAGCAGTACTTC.

The V call is TRBV4-2, the J call TRBJ1-6; D uncertain. V lost 6 bases, J lost 16 bases, and 25 bases lay in between. This CDR3 has 15 amino acids. Germline loops: CDR1 LGHNA, CDR2 YNFKEQ. In nucleotides, the CDR3 is TGTGCCAGCAGGGAAAGGGTTTCCGGGTCGAATGCTCTCCACTTT. It is translated as CASRERVSGSNALHF.

This clone was observed a handful of times. The chain links TRBV18 to TRBJ1-1, with D perhaps TRBD1 (6 bases). V was cut by 6 bases and J by 4 bases, with 15 bases left in between. CDR1 KGHSH and CDR2 LQKENI come from the germline V gene. The CDR3 is made up of 14 amino acids. CDR3 protein: CASSARQDPTEAFF. The DNA of the CDR3 is TGTGCCAGCTCCGCGCGACAGGATCCCACTGAAGCTTTCTTT. Drawing the rest from reference TRBV18 and TRBJ1-1, the complete variable domain is NAGVMQNPRHLVRRRGQEARLRCSPMKGHSHVYWYRQLPEEGLKFMVYLQKENIIDESGMPKERFSAEFPKEGPSILRIQQVVRGDSAAYFCASSARQDPTEAFFGQGTRLTVV.

The V gene is TRBV7-8, the J gene TRBJ2-1; 11 bases line up with TRBD1. The germline V gene has CDR1 SGHVS and CDR2 FQNEAQ. V lost 0 bases, J lost 2 bases, and 0 bases stayed unmatched. CDR3 length equals 16 residues. In nucleotides, the CDR3 is TGTGCCAGCAGCTTAGCGGGACAGGGGGCCTACAATGAGCAGTTCTTC. Its translation is CASSLAGQGAYNEQFF.